This TCR beta chain was retrieved from a study of cytomegalovirus exposure and HLA in healthy donors. Notes on the study in general: Segments of the TCR beta V type were, in most cases, productive about 90% or about 30% of the time in an earlier analysis. TCR association rates varied by HLA locus in a later analysis, with DRB1 highest and HLA-C lowest.

Primers included in the PCR were 60 Vbeta and 13 Jbeta primers. Libraries were prepared by immunoSEQ multiplex PCR; TCRdb keeps only in-frame clonotypes and omits some of them. The sample has fewer than 200,000 clones, 80% seen once. As for this clone: What it binds is not known.

Trimming took off 4 bases at V and 2 bases at J, with 10 bases between the two ends. This CDR3 comprises 13 residues. The germline gives CDR1 SGHRS, CDR2 YFSETQ. Sequencing input: PBMCs. This clonotype originated in a woman aged 45-60 years in good health and CMV-seropositive. The genes are TRBV5-1 and TRBJ2-7, with D perhaps matching TRBD2 (6 bases). The CDR3 nucleotides are TGCGCCAGCAGCAGGGCGGGGACCTACGAGCAGTACTTC. It encodes CASSRAGTYEQYF.